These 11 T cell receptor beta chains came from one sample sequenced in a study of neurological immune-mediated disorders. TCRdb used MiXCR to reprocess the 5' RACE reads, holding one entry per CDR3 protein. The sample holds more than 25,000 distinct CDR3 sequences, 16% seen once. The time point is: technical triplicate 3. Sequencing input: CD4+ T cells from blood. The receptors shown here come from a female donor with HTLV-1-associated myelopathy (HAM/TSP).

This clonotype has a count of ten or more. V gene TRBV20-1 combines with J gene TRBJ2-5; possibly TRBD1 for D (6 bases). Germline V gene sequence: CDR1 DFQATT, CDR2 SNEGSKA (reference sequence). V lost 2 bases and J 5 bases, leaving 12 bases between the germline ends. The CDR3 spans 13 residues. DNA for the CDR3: TGCAGTGCTAGATACAGGGCTATCGAGACCCAGTACTTC. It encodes CSARYRAIETQYF.

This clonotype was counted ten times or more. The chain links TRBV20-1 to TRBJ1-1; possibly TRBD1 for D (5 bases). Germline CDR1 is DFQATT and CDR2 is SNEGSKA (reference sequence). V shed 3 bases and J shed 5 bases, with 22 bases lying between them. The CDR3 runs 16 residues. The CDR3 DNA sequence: TGCAGTGCTAGTTTTGCCCCAGGGCTGGGGGGGACTGAAGCTTTCTTT. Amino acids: CSASFAPGLGGTEAFF.

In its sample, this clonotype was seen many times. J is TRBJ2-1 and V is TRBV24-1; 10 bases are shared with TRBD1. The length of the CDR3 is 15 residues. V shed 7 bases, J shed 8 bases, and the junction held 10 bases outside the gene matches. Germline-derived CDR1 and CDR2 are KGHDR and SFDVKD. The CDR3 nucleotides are TGTGCCACCAGCCTGGGGCGACAGGGGGCTCATGAGCAGTTCTTC. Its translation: CATSLGRQGAHEQFF.

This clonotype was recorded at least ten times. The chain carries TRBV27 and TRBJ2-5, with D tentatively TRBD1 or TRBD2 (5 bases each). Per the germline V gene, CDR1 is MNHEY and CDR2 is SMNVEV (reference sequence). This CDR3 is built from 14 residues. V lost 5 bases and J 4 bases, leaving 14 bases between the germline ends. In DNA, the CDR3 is TGTGCCAGCAGTCCAGGGACGGACTTAGAGACCCAGTACTTC. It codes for CASSPGTDLETQYF.

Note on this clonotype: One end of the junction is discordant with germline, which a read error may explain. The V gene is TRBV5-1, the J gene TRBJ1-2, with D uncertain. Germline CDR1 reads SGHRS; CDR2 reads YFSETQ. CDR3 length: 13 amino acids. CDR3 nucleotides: TGCGCCAGCAGTCCGGACGGCGCCGATGGCTACAGCTTC. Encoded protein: CASSPDGADGYSF.

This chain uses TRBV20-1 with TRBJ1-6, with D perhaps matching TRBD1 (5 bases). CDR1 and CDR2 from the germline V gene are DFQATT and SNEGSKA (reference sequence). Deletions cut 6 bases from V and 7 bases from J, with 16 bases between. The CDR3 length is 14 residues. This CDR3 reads CSALGARLNSPLHF. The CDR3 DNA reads TGCAGTGCCCTAGGGGCCAGGTTGAATTCACCCCTCCACTTT.

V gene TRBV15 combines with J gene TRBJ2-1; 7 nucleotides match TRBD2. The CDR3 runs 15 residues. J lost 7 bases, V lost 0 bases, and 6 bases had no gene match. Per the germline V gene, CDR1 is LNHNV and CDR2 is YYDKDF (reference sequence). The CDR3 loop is CATSRDGGGVNEQFF. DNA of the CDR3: TGTGCCACCAGCAGAGATGGGGGGGGAGTGAATGAGCAGTTCTTC.

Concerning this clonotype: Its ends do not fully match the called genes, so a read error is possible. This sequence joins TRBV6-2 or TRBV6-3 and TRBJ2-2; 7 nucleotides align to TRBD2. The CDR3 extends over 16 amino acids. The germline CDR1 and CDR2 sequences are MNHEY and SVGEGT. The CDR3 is CVSSLGGLRNTRELFF. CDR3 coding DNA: TGTGTCAGCAGTTTGGGGGGACTAAGAAACACCAGGGAGCTGTTTTTT.

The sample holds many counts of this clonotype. Here the CDR3 DNA reads TGTGCCAGTACTCGGACAGGGTTTCGAAATGAGCAGTTCTTC. This sequence encodes CASTRTGFRNEQFF. The chain links TRBV19 to TRBJ2-1, with 8 nucleotides matching TRBD1. CDR3 length: 14 amino acids. Trimming removed 7 bases from V and 7 bases from J; junction bases left unmatched: 9. Germline loops: CDR1 LNHDA, CDR2 SQIVND (reference sequence). The whole variable domain, remainder taken from reference TRBV19 and TRBJ2-1, is DGGITQSPKYLFRKEGQNVTLSCEQNLNHDAMYWYRQDPGQGLRLIYYSQIVNDFQKGDIAEGYSVSREKKESFPLTVTSAQKNPTAFYLCASTRTGFRNEQFFGPGTRLTVL.

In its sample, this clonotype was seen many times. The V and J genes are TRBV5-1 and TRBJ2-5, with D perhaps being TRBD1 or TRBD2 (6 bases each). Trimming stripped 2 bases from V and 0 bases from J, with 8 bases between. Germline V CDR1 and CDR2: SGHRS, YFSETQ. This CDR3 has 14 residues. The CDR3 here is CASSLRGDQETQYF. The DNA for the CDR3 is TGCGCCAGCAGCTTAAGGGGGGACCAAGAGACCCAGTACTTC.

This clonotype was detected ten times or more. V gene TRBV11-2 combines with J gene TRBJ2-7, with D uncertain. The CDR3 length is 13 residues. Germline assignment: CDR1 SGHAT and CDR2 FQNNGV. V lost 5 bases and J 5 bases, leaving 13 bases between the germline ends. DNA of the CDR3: TGTGCCAGCAGCCTGAGGAATGGAGACGAGCAGTACTTC. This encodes CASSLRNGDEQYF.